This is a list of T cell receptor beta chains from one sample in a study of T cell clonotyping in hematopoietic cell transplantation. Sequenced by immunoSEQ multiplex PCR; TCRdb stores in-frame clones only, minus some. The sample records about 2,900 clones, 82% being singletons. The sequencing here drew on peripheral blood mononuclear cells, taken 30 days after allogeneic stem cell transplant. The receptors were gathered from a male patient between 55 and 70 years old who had an allogeneic stem cell transplant, so T cells may come from the graft donor. Some clones in this sample may be carry-over from other donors' samples. Both conserved end residues are part of each CDR3. Not every row has a clone size; where given, it reads once, few, many or a size class.

size: -
V: TRBV14
length: 11
J: TRBJ1-2
CDR3: CASSQQDGYTF

size: -
V: TRBV19
length: 16
J: TRBJ1-4
CDR3: CASGGQKGWLNEKLFF

size: -
V: TRBV4-1
length: 16
J: TRBJ1-2
CDR3: CASSPGTLGGVDGYTF

size: -
V: TRBV28
length: 15
J: TRBJ1-3
CDR3: CASSSSGGDGNTIYF

size: few
V: TRBV16
length: 16
J: TRBJ2-7
CDR3: CASSQSGLAGGYEQYF

size: -
V: TRBV6-5
length: 16
J: TRBJ2-7
CDR3: CASSYSGTSGTGEQYF

size: -
V: TRBV9
length: 15
J: TRBJ2-4
CDR3: CASSVSGTSGNIQYF

size: -
V: TRBV4-1
length: 15
J: TRBJ2-7
CDR3: CASSLLAASSYEQYF

size: once
V: TRBV7-2
length: 14
J: TRBJ1-1
CDR3: CASSLDGGNTEAFF

size: once
V: TRBV9
length: 14
J: TRBJ2-7
CDR3: CASSARGGSHEQYF

size: -
V: TRBV19
length: 14
J: TRBJ2-7
CDR3: CASSAGASYYEQYF

size: -
V: TRBV11-1
length: 13
J: TRBJ1-5
CDR3: CASSLGVGQPQHF

size: -
V: TRBV19
length: 15
J: TRBJ2-7
CDR3: CASSTRPGQGVVQYF

size: few
V: TRBV5-1
length: 13
J: TRBJ1-3
CDR3: CASSFGTGNTIYF

size: -
V: TRBV6-5
length: 13
J: TRBJ1-1
CDR3: CASRTTGGTEAFF

size: -
V: TRBV7-9
length: 14
J: TRBJ2-7
CDR3: CASSVSGETYEQYF

size: once
V: TRBV19
length: 16
J: TRBJ2-2
CDR3: CASTLGRAKNTGELFF

size: -
V: TRBV4-1
length: 18
J: TRBJ2-7
CDR3: CASSQDPRGATKGTEQYF

size: -
V: TRBV6-6
length: 11
J: TRBJ2-3
CDR3: CASRLTDTQYF

size: -
V: TRBV11-2
length: 14
J: TRBJ2-5
CDR3: CASRKNREGGTQYF

size: -
V: TRBV11-2
length: 13
J: TRBJ1-5
CDR3: CASSLGMGQPQHF

size: -
V: TRBV19
length: 12
J: TRBJ2-1
CDR3: CASSPSGIEQFF

size: -
V: TRBV15
length: 15
J: TRBJ1-2
CDR3: CATSTGPPGHNGYTF

size: -
V: TRBV19
length: 14
J: TRBJ2-7
CDR3: CASSLDKISYEQYF

size: -
V: TRBV18
length: 15
J: TRBJ2-5
CDR3: CASSRTSGSGETQYF

size: -
V: TRBV4-2
length: 14
J: TRBJ1-4
CDR3: CASSQSQGYEKLFF

size: -
V: TRBV19
length: 13
J: TRBJ2-7
CDR3: CASRASGSYEQYF